This T cell receptor beta chain was obtained from a study of CD8 T cells in ankylosing spondylitis. With molecular barcodes, quantitative 5'-RACE was used to make the TCR beta libraries. TCRdb used MiXCR to reprocess the 5' RACE reads, holding one entry per CDR3 protein. The data contain around 770,000 distinct CDR3 sequences, about 12% of them seen just once; the ten biggest clones take up approximately 0.5%. V shed 10 bases and J shed 8 bases, with 11 bases lying between them. The CDR3 extends over 11 amino acids. CDR1 and CDR2 from the germline V gene are MNHEY and SVGEGT. Study-wide points: A motif in TCR beta, a set of about 8 highly homologous variants, appeared characteristic of ankylosing spondylitis blood. CD8+ by phenotype, disease-linked clones were relatively rare in peripheral blood. In the blood and synovial fluid of reactive arthritis, some motif variants had been previously reported. Significantly higher representation of disease-linked clones was reported for matched ankylosing spondylitis synovial fluid.

In this sample, this clonotype turned up many times. What it binds is not known. The chain recombines TRBV6-2 or TRBV6-3 with TRBJ2-2, with no clear D. The sequence came from a male donor with ankylosing spondylitis. Sequenced: blood, either unsorted or a sorted T cell fraction (not recorded which). CDR3 sequence reads: CATTDLGELFF. The CDR3 DNA reads as TGTGCCACCACGGACCTAGGGGAGCTGTTTTTT.